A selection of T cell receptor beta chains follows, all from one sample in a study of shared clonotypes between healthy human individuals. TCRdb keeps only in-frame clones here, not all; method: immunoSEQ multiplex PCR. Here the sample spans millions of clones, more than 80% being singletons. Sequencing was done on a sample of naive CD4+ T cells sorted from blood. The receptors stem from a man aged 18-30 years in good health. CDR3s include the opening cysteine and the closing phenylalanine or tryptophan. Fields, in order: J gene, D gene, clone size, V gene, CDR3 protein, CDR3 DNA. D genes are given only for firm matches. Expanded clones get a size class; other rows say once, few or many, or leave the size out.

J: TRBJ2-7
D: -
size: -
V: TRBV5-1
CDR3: CASSSRTENPYEQYF
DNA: TGCGCCAGCAGCTCCCGGACAGAGAACCCCTACGAGCAGTACTTC

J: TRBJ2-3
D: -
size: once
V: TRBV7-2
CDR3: CASSFAPSTDTQYF
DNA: TGTGCCAGCAGCTTCGCCCCTAGCACAGATACGCAGTATTTT

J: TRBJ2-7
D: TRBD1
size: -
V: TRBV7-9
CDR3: CASSQVIPIGDRGLIEQYF
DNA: TGTGCCAGCAGCCAAGTAATACCTATTGGGGACAGGGGGCTGATAGAGCAGTACTTC

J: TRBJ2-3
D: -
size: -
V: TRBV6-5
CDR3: CASTPRGGDTQYF
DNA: TGTGCCAGCACCCCCCGAGGGGGAGATACGCAGTATTTT

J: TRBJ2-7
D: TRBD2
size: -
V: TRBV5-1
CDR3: CASSRTGSGSVYEQYF
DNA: TGCGCCAGCAGCCGGACGGGCAGCGGGAGTGTGTACGAGCAGTACTTC

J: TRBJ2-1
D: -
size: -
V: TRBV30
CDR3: CAWSTPRPLRNEQFF
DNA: TGTGCCTGGAGTACTCCGCGGCCTCTCCGCAATGAGCAGTTCTTC

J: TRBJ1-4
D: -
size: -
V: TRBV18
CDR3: CASSRGPTNEKLFF
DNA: TGTGCCAGCTCACGGGGACCAACTAATGAAAAACTGTTTTTT

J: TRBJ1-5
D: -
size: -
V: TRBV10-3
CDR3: CAIGEGNQPQHF
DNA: TGTGCCATCGGGGAGGGTAATCAGCCCCAGCATTTT

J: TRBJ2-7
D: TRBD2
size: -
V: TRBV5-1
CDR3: CASSLAVSGRDFNEQYF
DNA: TGCGCCAGCAGCTTGGCAGTTAGCGGGAGGGATTTCAACGAGCAGTACTTC

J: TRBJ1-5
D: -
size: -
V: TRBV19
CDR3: CASTDGGWGQPQHF
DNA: TGTGCCAGTACCGACGGTGGCTGGGGTCAGCCCCAGCATTTT

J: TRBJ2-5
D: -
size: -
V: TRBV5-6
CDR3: CASSLFTPGETQYF
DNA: TGTGCCAGCAGCTTGTTCACTCCCGGGGAGACCCAGTACTTC

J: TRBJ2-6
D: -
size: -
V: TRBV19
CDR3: CASNHRYYSGANVLTF
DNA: TGTGCCAGTAATCACAGATACTATTCTGGGGCCAACGTCCTGACTTTC

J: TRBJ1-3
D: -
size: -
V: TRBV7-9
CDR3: CASSFYGLSGNTIYF
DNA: TGTGCCAGCAGCTTTTACGGTCTCTCTGGAAACACCATATATTTT

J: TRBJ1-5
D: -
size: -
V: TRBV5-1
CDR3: CASSLAVGSDQPQHF
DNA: TGCGCCAGCAGCTTGGCGGTGGGGTCGGATCAGCCCCAGCATTTT

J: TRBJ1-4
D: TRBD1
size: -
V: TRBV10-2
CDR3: CASSVDRAKLFF
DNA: TGCGCCAGCAGTGTGGACAGGGCGAAACTGTTTTTT

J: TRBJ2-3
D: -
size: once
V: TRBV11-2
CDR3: CASSSPPRGRDTQYF
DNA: TGTGCCAGCAGCTCCCCCCCCCGAGGGAGGGATACGCAGTATTTT

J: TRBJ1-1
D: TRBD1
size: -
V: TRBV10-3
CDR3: CAIRGQAEGTEAFF
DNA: TGTGCCATCAGGGGACAGGCTGAGGGCACTGAAGCTTTCTTT

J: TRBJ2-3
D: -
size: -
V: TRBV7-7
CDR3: CASSRRLADTQYF
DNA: TGTGCTAGCAGCAGAAGACTGGCGGATACGCAGTATTTT

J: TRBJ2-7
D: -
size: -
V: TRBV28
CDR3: CASGREAYEQYF
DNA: TGTGCCAGCGGCAGGGAGGCCTACGAGCAGTACTTC

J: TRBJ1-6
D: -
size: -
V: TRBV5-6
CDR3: CASSRPPGTNSPLHF
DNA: TGTGCCAGCAGCCGTCCGCCAGGGACTAATTCACCCCTCCACTTT

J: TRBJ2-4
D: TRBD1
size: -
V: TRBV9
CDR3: CASSLGQSKNIQYF
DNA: TGTGCCAGCAGCTTGGGACAGAGCAAAAACATTCAGTACTTC

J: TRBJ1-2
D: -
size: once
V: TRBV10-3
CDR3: CAISEGDSFGGYTF
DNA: TGTGCCATCAGTGAGGGCGACAGTTTTGGAGGCTACACCTTC

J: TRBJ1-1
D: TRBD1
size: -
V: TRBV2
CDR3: CASSRDRDKTEAFF
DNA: TGTGCCAGCAGCCGGGACAGGGATAAAACTGAAGCTTTCTTT

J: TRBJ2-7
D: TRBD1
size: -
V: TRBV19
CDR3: CASRPRDRAYEQYF
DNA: TGTGCCAGTAGGCCACGGGACAGAGCCTACGAGCAGTACTTC

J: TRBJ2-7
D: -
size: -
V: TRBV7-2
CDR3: CASSTIGASTYEQYF
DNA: TGTGCCAGCAGTACGATCGGGGCATCCACCTACGAGCAGTACTTC

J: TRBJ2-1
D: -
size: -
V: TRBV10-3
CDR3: CAISGEMAGEQFF
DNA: TGTGCCATCAGTGGGGAGATGGCTGGGGAGCAGTTCTTC

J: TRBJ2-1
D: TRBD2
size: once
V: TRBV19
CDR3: CASRLAGGNEQFF
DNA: TGTGCCAGTAGACTAGCGGGGGGCAATGAGCAGTTCTTC

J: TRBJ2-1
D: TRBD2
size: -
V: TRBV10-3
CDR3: CAISEQPGGDEQFF
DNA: TGTGCCATCAGTGAACAACCCGGGGGGGATGAGCAGTTCTTC

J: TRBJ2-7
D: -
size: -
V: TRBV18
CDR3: CASSPDSSYEQYF
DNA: TGTGCCAGCTCACCAGATTCGTCCTACGAGCAGTACTTC

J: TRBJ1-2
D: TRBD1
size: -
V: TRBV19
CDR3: CASSPPGQGKGGYTF
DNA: TGTGCCAGTAGTCCGCCGGGACAGGGGAAGGGTGGCTACACCTTC

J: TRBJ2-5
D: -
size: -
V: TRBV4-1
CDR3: CASSQVIILAETQYF
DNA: TGCGCCAGCAGCCAAGTGATTATCCTAGCGGAGACCCAGTACTTC

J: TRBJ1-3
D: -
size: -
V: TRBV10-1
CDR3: CASTEGGLTGNTIYF
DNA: TGCGCCAGCACCGAGGGGGGGCTTACTGGAAACACCATATATTTT

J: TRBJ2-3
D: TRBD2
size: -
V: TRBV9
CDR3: CASSVDLGGGRAGDTQYF
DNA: TGTGCCAGCAGCGTAGATTTGGGAGGCGGGAGGGCAGGAGATACGCAGTATTTT

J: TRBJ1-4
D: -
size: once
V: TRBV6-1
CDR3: CASSQSGAFNEKLFF
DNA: TGTGCCAGCAGTCAAAGTGGGGCCTTTAATGAAAAACTGTTTTTT

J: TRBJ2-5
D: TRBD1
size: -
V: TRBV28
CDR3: CASSQGAAETQYF
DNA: TGTGCCAGCAGTCAGGGGGCGGCGGAGACCCAGTACTTC

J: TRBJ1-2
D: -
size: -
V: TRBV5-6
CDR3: CASSLGQRGATNYGYTF
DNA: TGTGCCAGCAGCTTGGGCCAGCGAGGGGCTACTAACTATGGCTACACCTTC

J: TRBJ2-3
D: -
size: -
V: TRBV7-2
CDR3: CASSLDYSSTDTQYF
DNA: TGTGCCAGCAGCCTGGACTACTCTAGCACAGATACGCAGTATTTT